Each of the 21 T cell receptor beta chains below was sequenced from the same sample in a study of T cells in Graves' hyperthyroidism and ophthalmopathy. The source material, RNA transcripts, was used to amplify TCR beta CDR3 regions. A set of HTBI primers served as the primers for a first-round RT-PCR of the TCR CDR3. Via MiXCR, TCRdb re-called the multiplex PCR reads, giving one row per CDR3 protein. The profile shows some 570,000 distinct CDR3 sequences, approximately 17% of them singletons. The sample taken for sequencing was blood. These receptor sequences come from a woman aged 18-29 years with Graves' ophthalmopathy.

The chain carries TRBV6-1 and TRBJ2-2; TRBD1 agrees at 7 bases. This CDR3 is 15 amino acids long. Per the germline V gene, CDR1 is MNHNS and CDR2 is SASEGT. The V and J ends lost 2 bases and 2 bases, in that order; junction bases with no gene match: 2. The CDR3 DNA sequence: TGTGCCAGCAGTGAAAAGGGGGCCAACACCGGGGAGCTGTTTTTT. This sequence encodes CASSEKGANTGELFF.

The chain recombines TRBV4-3 with TRBJ1-4; 7 bases are shared with TRBD1. With V trimmed by 1 base and J by 5 bases, 1 base remained unmatched. The V gene's germline CDR1 is LGHNA and CDR2 YSLEER. CDR3 length equals 14 residues. CDR3 nucleotide sequence: TGCGCCAGCAGCCAAGCGACAGGGAATGAAAAACTGTTTTTT. It codes for CASSQATGNEKLFF.

This clonotype was seen ten or more times. The chain has TRBV28 and TRBJ2-5; D possibly corresponds to TRBD1 (5 bases). CDR1 and CDR2 (germline): MDHEN, SYDVKM. This CDR3 region has 15 residues. Trimming shortened V by 4 bases and J by 5 bases, and 17 bases separated the two germline ends. The CDR3, as DNA: TGTGCCAGCAGTTCGTTGAGGCAGGCAGGGGAGACCCAGTACTTC. Its translation: CASSSLRQAGETQYF. The full variable domain, its missing parts supplied by reference TRBV28 and TRBJ2-5, is DVKVTQSSRYLVKRTGEKVFLECVQDMDHENMFWYRQDPGLGLRLIYFSYDVKMKEKGDIPEGYSVSREKKERFSLILESASTNQTSMYLCASSSLRQAGETQYFGPGTRLLVL.

The chain combines TRBV20-1 with TRBJ1-5, with a possible D match to TRBD1 (5 bases). Trimming shortened V by 5 bases and J by 2 bases, and 7 bases separated the two germline ends. Germline V CDR1 and CDR2: DFQATT, SNEGSKA (reference sequence). The CDR3 covers 12 residues. The CDR3 DNA reads as TGCAGTGCTGGGACGGGCAATCAGCCCCAGCATTTT. This codes for CSAGTGNQPQHF.

This clonotype was observed many times. This chain links TRBV20-1 with TRBJ2-5, with 7 bases lining up with TRBD1. Trimming removed 1 base from V and 3 bases from J; junction bases left unmatched: 8. The V gene's germline CDR1 is DFQATT and CDR2 SNEGSKA (reference sequence). The CDR3 runs 15 residues. CDR3 bases: TGCAGTGCTAGAGGACATACAGGGGCCAAAGAGACCCAGTACTTC. This gives the protein CSARGHTGAKETQYF.

In its sample, this clonotype was seen many times. The V and J genes are TRBV7-2 and TRBJ2-5, with 9 bases matching TRBD1. The V and J ends lost 4 bases and 3 bases, in that order; junction bases with no gene match: 3. Germline CDR1 SGHTA, CDR2 FQGNSA. The CDR3 runs to 14 residues. This CDR3 is CASSSGQGKETQYF. As DNA, the CDR3 is TGTGCCAGCAGCTCGGGACAGGGAAAAGAGACCCAGTACTTC.

This clonotype was seen a handful of times. The CDR3 sequence: CASSDLTGELEYEQYF. The CDR3 DNA reads as TGTGCCAGCAGCGACTTAACAGGAGAGTTAGAGTACGAGCAGTACTTC. The chain has TRBV6-2 or TRBV6-3 and TRBJ2-7, with a possible D match to TRBD1 (5 bases). Germline CDR1 and CDR2: MNHEY and SVGEGT. Trimming shortened V by 6 bases and J by 4 bases, and 22 bases separated the two germline ends. The length of the CDR3 is 16 residues.

This clonotype showed up just a few times. The chain employs TRBV7-2 and TRBJ2-2; 12 bases line up with TRBD2. After removal of 9 bases from V and 5 bases from J, the junction contained 10 bases not matched to a gene. This CDR3 contains 16 residues. The V gene's germline CDR1 is SGHTA and CDR2 FQGNSA. CDR3 region: CASSIGLAGSTGELFF. The CDR3 DNA follows: TGTGCCAGTAGTATAGGACTAGCGGGGAGTACCGGGGAGCTGTTTTTT.

The genes are TRBV19 and TRBJ2-3; 14 nucleotides align to TRBD2. The CDR3 spans 20 residues. Germline lookup yields CDR1 LNHDA and CDR2 SQIVND (reference sequence). Trimming removed 5 bases from V and 0 bases from J; junction bases left unmatched: 13. The CDR3 sequence: CASSVTSGTSGRESTDTQYF. CDR3 in DNA: TGTGCCAGTAGTGTAACTTCCGGGACTAGCGGGAGAGAGAGCACAGATACGCAGTATTTT.

This clonotype has a handful of counts. This sequence joins TRBV7-9 and TRBJ2-1; 10 positions match TRBD1. Germline trimming cut 5 bases from V and 7 bases from J; bases unmatched to any gene: 8. CDR3 length: 15 amino acids. CDR1 and CDR2 (germline): SEHNR, FQNEAQ (reference sequence). The CDR3 sequence is CASSPRDRGENEQFF. In DNA form, the CDR3 reads TGTGCCAGCAGCCCTCGGGACAGGGGAGAAAATGAGCAGTTCTTC.

This clonotype was observed many times. The V and J genes are TRBV7-2 and TRBJ2-7; 9 bases agree with TRBD1. Trimming cost V 3 bases and J 3 bases; bases outside gene matches: 3. Looked up from germline, CDR1 is SGHTA and CDR2 is FQGNSA. The CDR3 has 14 residues. The DNA of the CDR3 is TGTGCCAGCAGCTTGGAGACAGGGGGCTACGAGCAGTACTTC. The encoded protein is CASSLETGGYEQYF.

This clonotype was counted between two and nine times. A single base separates this from a much larger clone, so it may be a read error. V is TRBV27 and J is TRBJ1-1; 8 positions match TRBD1. The germline V gene has CDR1 MNHEY and CDR2 SMNVEV (reference sequence). With 7 bases clipped from V and 5 bases from J, the junction kept 6 bases outside the gene matches. CDR3 length equals 13 residues. CDR3 nucleotides: TGTGCCAGCAACAGACAGGGGCGGACTGAAGCTTTCTTT. This translates into CASNRQGRTEAFF.

The CDR3: CASSEIWGEGNEQYF. The CDR3 DNA sequence: TGTGCCAGCAGCGAAATTTGGGGGGAAGGCAACGAGCAGTACTTC. This sequence joins TRBV4-2 and TRBJ2-7, with D possibly TRBD2 on 6 matching bases. Looked up from germline, CDR1 is LGHNA and CDR2 is YNFKEQ. CDR3 size: 15 residues. V dropped 5 bases and J dropped 5 bases, with 19 bases sitting between them.

The chain links TRBV18 to TRBJ1-6; weak D call: TRBD1 (5 bases). The CDR3 consists of 15 residues. V dropped 6 bases and J dropped 7 bases, with 16 bases sitting between them. Germline V gene lookup returns CDR1 KGHSH and CDR2 LQKENI. The CDR3 sequence is CASSPKAGKNSPLHF. DNA of the CDR3: TGTGCCAGCTCCCCGAAGGCAGGGAAAAATTCACCCCTCCACTTT.

The chain links TRBV7-9 to TRBJ2-1; 10 bases are a match to TRBD2. Looked up from germline, CDR1 is SEHNR and CDR2 is FQNEAQ (reference sequence). V trimming: 1 base; J trimming: 5 bases; junction bases outside the gene matches: 5. The CDR3 is 16 amino acids. The CDR3 reads CASSLETSGPNNEQFF. The CDR3 DNA is TGTGCCAGCAGCTTAGAGACTAGCGGGCCCAACAATGAGCAGTTCTTC.

The rearrangement uses TRBV29-1 and TRBJ2-5; TRBD1 matches 10 bases. The CDR3 sequence is 14 residues long. V gave up 3 bases and J gave up 5 bases; unmatched junction bases: 6. CDR1 SQVTM and CDR2 ANQGSEA come from the germline V gene. The CDR3 coding sequence is TGCAGCGTTGAGCGACAGGGGGCATGGGAGACCCAGTACTTC. As protein: CSVERQGAWETQYF. The complete variable domain, with remaining parts taken from reference TRBV29-1 and TRBJ2-5, reads SAVISQKPSRDICQRGTSLTIQCQVDSQVTMMFWYRQQPGQSLTLIATANQGSEATYESGFVIDKFPISRPNLTFSTLTVSNMSPEDSSIYLCSVERQGAWETQYFGPGTRLLVL.

The table lists this clonotype with a few counts. The V and J genes are TRBV11-1 and TRBJ2-3; 15 positions agree with TRBD2. The V gene's germline CDR1 is SGHAT and CDR2 FQDESV (reference sequence). V dropped 5 bases and J dropped 4; count of bases not matched to a gene: 10. The CDR3 loop spans 18 amino acids. The CDR3 DNA sequence: TGTGCCAGCAGCCGATCGTGGCGGACTAGCGGGAGGGCAGATACGCAGTATTTT. It encodes CASSRSWRTSGRADTQYF.

This sequence joins TRBV6-1 and TRBJ1-1; tentative D call: TRBD1 (5 bases). Germline assignment: CDR1 MNHNS and CDR2 SASEGT. Trimming shortened V by 3 bases and J by 2 bases, and 10 bases separated the two germline ends. The CDR3 contains 14 residues. For the CDR3, the DNA is TGTGCCAGCAGTGACTTTAGGGGCAACACTGAAGCTTTCTTT. Amino acids: CASSDFRGNTEAFF.

This clonotype was observed at least ten times. V usage is TRBV4-2 and J usage is TRBJ1-2; a weak D match, TRBD1 (6 bases). The ends were cut back, 3 bases at V and 2 bases at J, with 16 bases in the middle. The germline CDR1 and CDR2 sequences are LGHNA and YNFKEQ. CDR3 size: 16 residues. The CDR3 bases are TGTGCCAGCAGCCAGGACAGTGGCAAATCGAACTATGGCTACACCTTC. It encodes CASSQDSGKSNYGYTF.

This clonotype was detected many times. The chain links TRBV30 to TRBJ1-6; no clear D gene. The germline V gene has CDR1 GTSNPN and CDR2 SVGIG (reference sequence). V was pared by 4 bases and J by 0 bases, with 10 bases between. This CDR3 spans 15 amino acids. The CDR3 loop is CAWMESRSYNSPLHF. The CDR3 nucleotides read TGTGCCTGGATGGAGTCGCGCTCCTATAATTCACCCCTCCACTTT.

This clonotype was observed a few times. This CDR3 reads CASRQREGRGLGLSTDTQYF. The CDR3 DNA follows: TGCGCCAGTCGTCAGCGGGAGGGCAGGGGACTGGGCCTCTCCACAGATACGCAGTATTTT. The chain combines TRBV5-1 with TRBJ2-3, with 10 bases that match TRBD2. V was pared by 8 bases and J by 2 bases, with 23 bases of the junction left unmatched. This CDR3 spans 20 amino acids. Germline lookup yields CDR1 SGHRS and CDR2 YFSETQ.